A selection of T cell receptor beta chains follows, all from one sample in a study of T cell responses to AZD1222 COVID-19 vaccine. TCRdb's copy holds only in-frame clones and misses some; the assay was immunoSEQ multiplex PCR. The data show 130,000 to 150,000 clones, with 88% seen just once and approximately 16% held by the top ten. The material sequenced was peripheral blood, taken on day 0 of AZD1222 vaccination. The receptor source for this set is an adult in good health. Each CDR3 is given with its conserved first and last residue. Fields, in order: D gene, clone size, V gene, J gene, CDR3 protein, CDR3 DNA. D genes are given only for firm matches. Not every row has a clone size; where given, it reads once, few, many or a size class.

D: NA; size: NA; V: TRBV2; J: TRBJ1-4; CDR3: CASSSQRRSENEKLFF; DNA: TGTGCCAGCAGTTCCCAGCGTCGTAGCGAAAATGAAAAACTGTTTTTT
D: NA; size: NA; V: TRBV6-5; J: TRBJ2-7; CDR3: CASSYLQGVEQYF; DNA: TGTGCCAGCAGTTACTTACAGGGTGTCGAGCAGTACTTC
D: NA; size: few; V: TRBV7-6; J: TRBJ1-2; CDR3: CASSTGTVYGYTF; DNA: TGTGCCAGCAGCACCGGGACCGTCTATGGCTACACCTTC
D: NA; size: NA; V: TRBV29-1; J: TRBJ1-2; CDR3: CSVVGGEDYGYTF; DNA: TGCAGCGTTGTGGGCGGGGAAGACTATGGCTACACCTTC
D: NA; size: NA; V: TRBV18; J: TRBJ1-1; CDR3: CASSPRTSNTEAFF; DNA: TGTGCCAGCTCACCAAGGACTTCGAACACTGAAGCTTTCTTT
D: NA; size: NA; V: TRBV24-1; J: TRBJ2-2; CDR3: CATSDPGLTNTGELFF; DNA: TGTGCCACCAGTGATCCTGGACTAACGAACACCGGGGAGCTGTTTTTT
D: TRBD2; size: NA; V: TRBV2; J: TRBJ2-5; CDR3: CASPTGTSGQETQYF; DNA: TGTGCCAGTCCGACCGGGACTAGCGGCCAAGAGACCCAGTACTTC
D: TRBD1; size: NA; V: TRBV29-1; J: TRBJ1-2; CDR3: CSVATGTVGSGYTF; DNA: TGCAGCGTGGCTACCGGGACAGTCGGGTCTGGCTACACCTTC
D: NA; size: NA; V: TRBV5-5; J: TRBJ1-2; CDR3: CASSFSGRMNYGYTF; DNA: TGTGCCAGCAGCTTTTCGGGGAGAATGAACTATGGCTACACCTTC
D: NA; size: NA; V: TRBV6-1; J: TRBJ1-6; CDR3: CASSEAAVNNSPLHF; DNA: TGTGCCAGCAGTGAAGCCGCCGTTAATAATTCACCCCTCCACTTT
D: TRBD1; size: NA; V: TRBV28; J: TRBJ2-7; CDR3: CASSLSHRGVPEQYF; DNA: TGTGCCAGCAGTTTATCCCACAGGGGAGTACCCGAGCAGTACTTC
D: TRBD1; size: once; V: TRBV7-7; J: TRBJ1-4; CDR3: CASSLTGGLEKLFF; DNA: TGTGCCAGCAGCTTGACAGGGGGGTTAGAAAAACTGTTTTTT
D: NA; size: NA; V: TRBV2; J: TRBJ2-2; CDR3: CASSPQGTGELFF; DNA: TGTGCCAGCAGCCCTCAGGGGACCGGGGAGCTGTTTTTT
D: TRBD2; size: NA; V: TRBV24-1; J: TRBJ2-2; CDR3: CATSDRGGITGELFF; DNA: TGTGCCACCAGTGATCGCGGGGGGATCACCGGGGAGCTGTTTTTT
D: NA; size: NA; V: TRBV5-6; J: TRBJ1-2; CDR3: CASSLWGSTNYGYTF; DNA: TGTGCCAGCAGCTTGTGGGGATCCACTAACTATGGCTACACCTTC